This T cell receptor beta chain stems from a study of OX40 agonist ivuxolimab in advanced cancers. Notes on the study in general: Clonal expansion by week 6 occurred in CD4+ and CD8+ blood T cells (at 0.1 to 3.0 mg/kg).

Of note for this clone: The antigen remains unidentified.

V dropped 2 bases and J dropped 3 bases, with 10 bases sitting between them. The CDR3 has 14 residues. CDR1 and CDR2 from the germline V gene are LGHNA and YSLEER. Here immunoSEQ multiplex PCR was the method, and the copy in TCRdb shows in-frame clones only, minus some. The profile covers 65,000 to 90,000 clones, with 91% appearing a single time and more than 7% taken by the ten largest. This clonotype was sampled from an adult with an advanced solid tumor such as melanoma, head and neck, liver or kidney cancer. The source material was CD4+ or CD8+ T cells sorted from blood, sampled in a trial of the OX40 agonist ivuxolimab. The chain has TRBV4-3 and TRBJ1-1; no reliable D call. Here the CDR3 reads CASSQIYGDTEAFF. CDR3 bases: TGCGCCAGCAGCCAAATTTATGGGGACACTGAAGCTTTCTTT.